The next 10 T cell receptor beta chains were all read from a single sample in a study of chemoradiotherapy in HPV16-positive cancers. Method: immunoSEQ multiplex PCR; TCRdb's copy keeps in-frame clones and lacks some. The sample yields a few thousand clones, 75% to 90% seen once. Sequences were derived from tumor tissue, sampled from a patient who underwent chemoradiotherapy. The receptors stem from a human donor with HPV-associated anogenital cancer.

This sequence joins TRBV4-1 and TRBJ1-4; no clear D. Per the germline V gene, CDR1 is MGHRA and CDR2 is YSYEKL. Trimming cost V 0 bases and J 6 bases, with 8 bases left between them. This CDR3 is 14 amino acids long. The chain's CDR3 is CASSQESVDEKLFF. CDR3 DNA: TGCGCCAGCAGCCAAGAGTCAGTAGATGAAAAACTGTTTTTT.

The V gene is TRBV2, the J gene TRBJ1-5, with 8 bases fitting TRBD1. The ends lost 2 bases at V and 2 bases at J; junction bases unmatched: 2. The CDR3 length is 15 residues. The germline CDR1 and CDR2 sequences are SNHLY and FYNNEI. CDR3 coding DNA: TGTGCCAGCAGTGAACAGGACAGGGGCAATCAGCCCCAGCATTTT. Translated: CASSEQDRGNQPQHF.

This CDR3 reads CASRLGGRPIDEQFF. The CDR3 DNA reads TGTGCCAGCCGGCTTGGGGGGAGGCCCATTGATGAGCAGTTCTTC. The V and J genes are TRBV7-2 and TRBJ2-1, with D maybe TRBD2 (6 bases). V was pared by 8 bases and J by 8 bases, with 22 bases between. CDR3 size: 15 residues. Germline-derived CDR1 and CDR2 are SGHTA and FQGNSA.

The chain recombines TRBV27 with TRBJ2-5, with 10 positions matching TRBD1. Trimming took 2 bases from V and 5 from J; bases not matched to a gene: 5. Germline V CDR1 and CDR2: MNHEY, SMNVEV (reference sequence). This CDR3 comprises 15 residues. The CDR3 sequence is CASSLGTGAVETQYF. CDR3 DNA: TGTGCCAGCAGTTTAGGGACAGGGGCAGTTGAGACCCAGTACTTC.

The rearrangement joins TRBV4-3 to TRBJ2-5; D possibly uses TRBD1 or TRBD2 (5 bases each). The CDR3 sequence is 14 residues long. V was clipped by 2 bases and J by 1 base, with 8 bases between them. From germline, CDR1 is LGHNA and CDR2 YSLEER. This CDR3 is CASSQWGSQETQYF. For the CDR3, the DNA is TGCGCCAGCAGCCAATGGGGGTCCCAAGAGACCCAGTACTTC.

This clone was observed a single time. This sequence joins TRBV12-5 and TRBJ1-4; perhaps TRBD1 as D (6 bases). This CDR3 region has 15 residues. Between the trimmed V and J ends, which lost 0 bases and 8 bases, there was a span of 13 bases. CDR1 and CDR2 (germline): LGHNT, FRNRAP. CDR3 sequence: CASGLVSGVGEKLFF. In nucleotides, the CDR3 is TGTGCTAGTGGTTTGGTGTCAGGGGTTGGCGAAAAACTGTTTTTT.

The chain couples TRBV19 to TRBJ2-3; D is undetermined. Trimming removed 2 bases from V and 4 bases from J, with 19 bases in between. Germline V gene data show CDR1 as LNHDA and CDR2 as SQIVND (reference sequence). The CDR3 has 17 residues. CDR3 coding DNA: TGTGCCAGTAGTATACGGATAGCCGGAGTTGGAGCAGATACGCAGTATTTT. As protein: CASSIRIAGVGADTQYF.

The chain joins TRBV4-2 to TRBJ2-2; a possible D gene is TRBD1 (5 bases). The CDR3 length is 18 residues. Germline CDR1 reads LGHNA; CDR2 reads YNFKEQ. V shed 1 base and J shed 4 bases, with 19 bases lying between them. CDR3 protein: CASSQAPLGRALTGELFF. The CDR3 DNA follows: TGTGCCAGCAGCCAAGCTCCCCTCGGCAGGGCGCTCACCGGGGAGCTGTTTTTT.

The CDR3 coding sequence is TGTGCCTGGAGTGTAGGACAGGGGAGCAATCAGCCCCAGCATTTT. Protein sequence: CAWSVGQGSNQPQHF. The genes are TRBV30 and TRBJ1-5; 9 nucleotides agree with TRBD1. Looked up from germline, CDR1 is GTSNPN and CDR2 is SVGIG (reference sequence). CDR3 length equals 15 residues. With V trimmed by 0 bases and J by 1 base, 1 base remained unmatched.

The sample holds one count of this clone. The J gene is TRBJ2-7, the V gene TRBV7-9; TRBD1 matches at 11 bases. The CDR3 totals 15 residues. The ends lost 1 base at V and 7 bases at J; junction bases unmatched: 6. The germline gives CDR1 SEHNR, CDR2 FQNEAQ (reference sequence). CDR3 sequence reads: CASSLGTGGGYEQYF. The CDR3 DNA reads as TGTGCCAGCAGCTTAGGGACAGGGGGCGGGTATGAGCAGTACTTC. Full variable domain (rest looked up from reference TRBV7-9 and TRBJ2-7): DTGVSQNPRHKITKRGQNVTFRCDPISEHNRLYWYRQTLGQGPEFLTYFQNEAQLEKSRLLSDRFSAERPKGSFSTLEIQRTEQGDSAMYLCASSLGTGGGYEQYFGPGTRLTVT.